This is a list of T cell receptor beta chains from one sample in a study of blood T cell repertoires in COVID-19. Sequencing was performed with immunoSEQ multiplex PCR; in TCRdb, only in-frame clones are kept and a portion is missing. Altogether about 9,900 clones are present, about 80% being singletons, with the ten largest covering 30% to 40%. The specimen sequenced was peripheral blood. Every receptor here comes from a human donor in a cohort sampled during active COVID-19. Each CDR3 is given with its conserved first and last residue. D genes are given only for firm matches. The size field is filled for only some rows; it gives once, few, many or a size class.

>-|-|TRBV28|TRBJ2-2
CATRRGATGELFF
TGTGCCACGCGACGGGGAGCCACCGGGGAGCTGTTTTTT
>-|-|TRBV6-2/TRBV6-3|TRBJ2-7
CASSYPLATYEQYF
TGTGCCAGCAGTTACCCCCTGGCCACCTACGAGCAGTACTTC
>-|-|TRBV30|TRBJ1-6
CAWTGGYNSPLHF
TGTGCCTGGACGGGGGGATATAATTCACCCCTCCACTTT
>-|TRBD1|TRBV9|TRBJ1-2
CASSVNRDSRGGYTF
TGTGCCAGCAGCGTAAATCGGGACAGTAGGGGTGGCTACACCTTC
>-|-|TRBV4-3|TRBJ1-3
CASSQGSGSGNTIYF
TGCGCCAGCAGCCAAGGTTCGGGCTCTGGAAACACCATATATTTT
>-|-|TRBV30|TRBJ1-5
CAWSEGQLNQPQHF
TGTGCCTGGAGTGAGGGGCAGCTCAATCAGCCCCAGCATTTT
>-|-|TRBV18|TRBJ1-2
CASSLRQNNYGYTF
TGTGCCAGCTCACTAAGACAGAATAACTATGGCTACACCTTC
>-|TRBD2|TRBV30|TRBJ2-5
CAWSVVGSGGVAQYF
TGTGCCTGGAGTGTGGTTGGTAGCGGGGGAGTGGCCCAGTACTTC
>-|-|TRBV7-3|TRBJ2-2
CASSLGGTSGELFF
TGTGCCAGCAGCTTAGGGGGGACGTCCGGGGAGCTGTTTTTT
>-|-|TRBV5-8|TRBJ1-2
CASSPQGSRAAGYTF
TGTGCCAGCAGCCCCCAAGGGTCCAGGGCGGCTGGCTACACCTTC
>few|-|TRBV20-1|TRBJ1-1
CSAIDNGAFF
TGCAGTGCAATTGACAATGGAGCTTTCTTT
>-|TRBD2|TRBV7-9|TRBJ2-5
CASSLRALPSGGETQYF
TGTGCCAGCAGCTTAAGGGCTCTCCCTAGCGGGGGGGAGACCCAGTACTTC
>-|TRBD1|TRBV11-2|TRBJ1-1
CASSWGQPNTEAFF
TGTGCCAGCAGCTGGGGACAGCCGAACACTGAAGCTTTCTTT
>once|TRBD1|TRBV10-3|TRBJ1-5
CAISKDGTGSSQPQHF
TGTGCCATCAGCAAGGACGGGACAGGGTCTTCTCAGCCCCAGCATTTT